This TCR beta chain was sequenced during a study of T-cell reconstitution after alpha-beta-depleted transplantation in children. It was with unique molecular identifiers that the TCRbeta library was prepared. TCRdb reprocessed the PCR reads via MiXCR and lists one record per CDR3 protein. This sample has around 71,000 distinct CDR3 sequences, with around 7.9% found just once. The CDR3 spans 15 residues. CDR1 and CDR2 from the germline V gene are SGHKS and YYEKEE (reference sequence). The ends were cut back, 0 bases at V and 4 bases at J, with 13 bases in the middle. The sequence derives from a human donor who donated a stem cell graft to a child with acute lymphoblastic leukemia. The sample was PBMCs from the stem cell graft donor, taken from the stem cell graft. The J gene is TRBJ1-1, the V gene TRBV5-5, with a possible D match to TRBD1 (5 bases). The CDR3 reads CASSLEQGGGTEAFF. In nucleotides, the CDR3 is TGTGCCAGCAGCTTGGAGCAGGGTGGTGGCACTGAAGCTTTCTTT.